What follows are 5 T cell receptor beta chains derived from one specimen sequenced in a study of T cell repertoires in cytomegalovirus infection. TCRdb re-called the reads with MiXCR, one entry per CDR3 protein. Of around 70,000 distinct CDR3 sequences in the sample, approximately 30% are singletons; the top ten hold 45% to 65%. What these receptors recognize is not known. The material was CD8+ T cells from cultured PBMCs, obtained from culture after CMV antigen stimulation. These receptors all come from a human donor in good health (CMV status not recorded). Some clones in this sample may be carry-over from other donors' samples.

The chain couples TRBV2 to TRBJ2-7; D is perhaps TRBD2 (6 bases). Germline CDR1 SNHLY, CDR2 FYNNEI. This CDR3 is built from 10 residues. V was pared by 9 bases and J by 3 bases, with 6 bases between. This CDR3 reads CARGGYEQYF. The CDR3 DNA follows: TGTGCCAGGGGGGGCTACGAGCAGTACTTC.

The gene calls are TRBV7-8 and TRBJ2-7; 7 bases line up with TRBD2. Germline V gene sequence: CDR1 SGHVS, CDR2 FQNEAQ. Trimming at V came to 4 bases and at J to 7 bases, leaving 7 bases not matched to a gene. The CDR3 extends over 13 amino acids. CDR3 sequence reads: CASSSGTTWEQYF. The CDR3 nucleotides are TGTGCCAGCAGCTCCGGGACTACCTGGGAGCAGTACTTC.

This chain uses TRBV12-5 with TRBJ1-1; D may be TRBD1 (5 bases). CDR3 length: 13 amino acids. Germline-derived CDR1 and CDR2 are LGHNT and FRNRAP. Trimming cost V 6 bases and J 4 bases, with 12 bases left between them. The CDR3: CASGGRGFTEAFF. CDR3 coding DNA: TGTGCTAGTGGGGGACGTGGGTTCACTGAAGCTTTCTTT.

This clonotype was observed at least ten times. This chain joins TRBV4-3 and TRBJ2-7; D gene unclear. The V end was cut by 3 bases, the J end by 1 base, with 7 bases between. The CDR3 length is 13 residues. Germline CDR1 is LGHNA and CDR2 is YSLEER. The CDR3 DNA follows: TGCGCCAGCAGCCAGGGAAGGTCCTACGAGCAGTACTTC. Translated: CASSQGRSYEQYF.

The chain links TRBV7-6 to TRBJ2-1; 7 positions match TRBD2. In germline, CDR1 is SGHVS, CDR2 FNYEAQ. The CDR3 is made up of 16 amino acids. V was pared by 1 base and J by 6 bases, with 9 bases of the junction left unmatched. The CDR3, as DNA: TGTGCCAGCAGCTTAGGTGGGGGGGTCGTTGGCAATGAGCAGTTCTTC. It yields the protein CASSLGGGVVGNEQFF.